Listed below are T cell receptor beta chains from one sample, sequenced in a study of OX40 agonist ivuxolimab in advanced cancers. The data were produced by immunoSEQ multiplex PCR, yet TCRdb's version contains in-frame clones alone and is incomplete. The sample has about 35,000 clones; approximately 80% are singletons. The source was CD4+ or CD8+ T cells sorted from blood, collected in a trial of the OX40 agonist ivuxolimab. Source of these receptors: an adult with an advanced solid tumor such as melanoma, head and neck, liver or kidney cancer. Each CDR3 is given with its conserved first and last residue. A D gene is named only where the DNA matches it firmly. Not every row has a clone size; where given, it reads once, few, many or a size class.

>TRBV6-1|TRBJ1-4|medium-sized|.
TGTGCCAGCAGTCCCGGGGAGGGTTCTGAAAAACTGTTTTTT
CASSPGEGSEKLFF
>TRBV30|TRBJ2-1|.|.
TGTGCCTGGATGTCATACCCCTACAATGAGCAGTTCTTC
CAWMSYPYNEQFF
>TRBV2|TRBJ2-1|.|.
TGTGCCAGCAGGGTTGAGCCGAGCTCCTACAATGAGCAGTTCTTC
CASRVEPSSYNEQFF
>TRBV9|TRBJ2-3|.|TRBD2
TGTGCCAGCAGCTCCTTACAAACTAGCGCAGATACGCAGTATTTT
CASSSLQTSADTQYF
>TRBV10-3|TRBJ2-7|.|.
TGTGCCATCAGCTTTGACTATACGGACTACGAGCAGTACTTC
CAISFDYTDYEQYF
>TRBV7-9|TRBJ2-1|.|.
TGTGCCAGCAGCTTTCCTCCGGGACACCAATACAATGAGCAGTTCTTC
CASSFPPGHQYNEQFF
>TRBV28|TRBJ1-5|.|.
TGTGCCAGCAGTTACTCCGACATAAATAATCAGCCCCAGCATTTT
CASSYSDINNQPQHF
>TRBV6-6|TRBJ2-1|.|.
TGTGCCAGCAGTTACCACGACACGATGACAAATGAGCAGTTCTTC
CASSYHDTMTNEQFF
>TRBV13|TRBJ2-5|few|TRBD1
TGTGCCAGCAGCCCGGGACAGGGGGACAAGACCCAGTACTTC
CASSPGQGDKTQYF
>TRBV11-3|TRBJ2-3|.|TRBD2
TGTGCCAGCAGCCCCGGAGTAGCGGGAGGGCCGAATACGCAGTATTTT
CASSPGVAGGPNTQYF
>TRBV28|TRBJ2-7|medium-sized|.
TGTGCCAGCAGTCCCCCCCGGGGCATCGAGCAGTACTTC
CASSPPRGIEQYF
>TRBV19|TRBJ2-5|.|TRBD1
TGTGCCAGTAGGGAACAGGGGGTAGAGACCCAGTACTTC
CASREQGVETQYF
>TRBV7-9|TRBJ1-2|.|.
TGTGCCAGCAGCCCTCGGGACCGCCCTCCCCATGGCTACACCTTC
CASSPRDRPPHGYTF
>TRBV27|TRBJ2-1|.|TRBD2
TGTGCCAGTAGCTCCGGGACTAGCGGCAACAATGAGCAGTTCTTC
CASSSGTSGNNEQFF
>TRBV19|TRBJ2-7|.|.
TGTGCCAGTAGTCCCGGGACATACTACGAGCAGTACTTC
CASSPGTYYEQYF
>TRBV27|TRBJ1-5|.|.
TGTGCCAGCAGTTGGGGGGGAGTCGGTCAGCCCCAGCATTTT
CASSWGGVGQPQHF
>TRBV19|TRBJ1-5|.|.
TGTGCCAGTAGTATAGGGGGTTTACAGCCCCAGCATTTT
CASSIGGLQPQHF
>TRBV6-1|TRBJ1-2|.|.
TGTGCCAGCAGTCCCTTCGACTTGGATGGCTACACCTTC
CASSPFDLDGYTF
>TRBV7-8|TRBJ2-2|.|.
TGTGCCAGCAGACCCGACAGTATTGTGGCCGGGGAGCTGTTTTTT
CASRPDSIVAGELFF
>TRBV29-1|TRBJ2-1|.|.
TGCAGCGTCCAAGGGGTAGCAAGGGGCTGGAATGAGCAGTTCTTC
CSVQGVARGWNEQFF
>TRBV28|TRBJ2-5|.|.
TGTGCCAGCTCCGGGGAAAGGGTGGCCAAAGAGACCCAGTACTTC
CASSGERVAKETQYF
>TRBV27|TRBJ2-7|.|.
TGTGCCAGCAAACCGGGGACTTCTCCCGAGCAGTACTTC
CASKPGTSPEQYF
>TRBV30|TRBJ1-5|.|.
TGTGCCTGGAGTTTGGGAAGCAATCAGCCCCAGCATTTT
CAWSLGSNQPQHF
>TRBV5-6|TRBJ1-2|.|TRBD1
TGTGCCAGCAGTTTTGGTCTAGGACAGGGTGGTGGCTACACCTTC
CASSFGLGQGGGYTF
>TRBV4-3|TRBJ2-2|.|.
TGCGCCAGCAGCCAAGACAGTAGTGTTAGTACCGGGGAGCTGTTTTTT
CASSQDSSVSTGELFF
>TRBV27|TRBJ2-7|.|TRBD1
TGTGCCAGCAGAAGGACAGGGAGCTACGAGCAGTACTTC
CASRRTGSYEQYF